This TCR beta chain was documented in a study of beta chain features in type 1 diabetes. General study points: Patients showed naive, central memory and Treg TCRB repertoires that appeared more similar than those of healthy donors. Significant though moderate, a shortening of TCRB CDR3s appeared in all four CD4+ subsets of Type 1 diabetes patients. More deletions and fewer insertions at VDJ junctions were found in patients with type 1 diabetes.

As for this clone: Its antigen is unidentified.

Expressed TCRB transcripts were sequenced after all isolated RNA was converted to cDNA. Mean read depth for naive, central memory and regulatory T cell samples was 3 million to 4.5 million reads. Assay: immunoSEQ multiplex PCR; the TCRdb copy retains only in-frame clones and omits some. The table lists some 290,000 clones, roughly an eighth of them singletons. Researchers reported sorting CD4+ naive, central memory, regulatory and stem cell-like memory cells via CD45RO/CCR7/CD25/CD127/CD95/CD27. This CDR3 comprises 15 residues. V was pared by 0 bases and J by 9 bases, with 8 bases of the junction left unmatched. Germline values: CDR1 SGHRS, CDR2 YFSETQ.

Sequencing was performed on naive CD4+ T cells from blood. The chain joins TRBV5-1 to TRBJ2-1, with 8 bases identical to TRBD2. This clonotype originated in a young man with type 1 diabetes. The CDR3 DNA reads as TGCGCCAGCAGCTTGGTAGCGGGACCGGACGCTGAGCAGTTCTTC. This translates into CASSLVAGPDAEQFF.